The 26 T cell receptor beta chains below all came from one sample that was sequenced in a study of control samples from healthy donors and cancer patients. The assay was immunoSEQ multiplex PCR, and TCRdb's table has in-frame clones only and misses some. In the table there are around 89,000 clones, roughly four fifths of which are singletons. Sequenced sample: blood. The source is a woman aged 55 to 70 in good health.

The genes are TRBV7-2 and TRBJ1-2; 9 bases are shared with TRBD1. This CDR3 has 15 residues. Germline assignment: CDR1 SGHTA and CDR2 FQGNSA. With 5 bases clipped from V and 6 bases from J, the junction kept 10 bases outside the gene matches. The chain's CDR3 is CASSPRYRGQDGYTF. CDR3 DNA: TGTGCCAGCAGCCCCCGATACAGGGGGCAGGATGGCTACACCTTC.

The chain couples TRBV28 to TRBJ1-4; D uncertain. Trimming cost V 8 bases and J 8 bases, with 9 bases left between them. Germline CDR1 and CDR2: MDHEN and SYDVKM. The CDR3 runs to 11 residues. The DNA of the CDR3 is TGTGCCAGCGCCCGAAAAGAAAAACTGTTTTTT. It yields the protein CASARKEKLFF. Combining the CDR3 with reference TRBV28 and TRBJ1-4 gives the whole variable domain DVKVTQSSRYLVKRTGEKVFLECVQDMDHENMFWYRQDPGLGLRLIYFSYDVKMKEKGDIPEGYSVSREKKERFSLILESASTNQTSMYLCASARKEKLFFGSGTQLSVL.

The chain carries TRBV5-5 and TRBJ1-4; the match to TRBD1 covers 12 bases. The length of the CDR3 is 15 residues. The germline CDR1 and CDR2 sequences are SGHKS and YYEKEE (reference sequence). Trimming at V came to 4 bases and at J to 8 bases, leaving 6 bases not matched to a gene. The CDR3 here is CASSQAGTGGEKLFF. CDR3 DNA: TGTGCCAGCAGCCAGGCCGGGACAGGGGGCGAAAAACTGTTTTTT.

This rearrangement joins TRBV18 to TRBJ1-6, with a tentative D call TRBD1 (5 bases). The CDR3 is 14 residues long. Germline-derived CDR1 and CDR2 are KGHSH and LQKENI. Trimming removed 2 bases at V and 7 bases at J, with 9 bases between. The CDR3 loop reads CASSPVQGNSPLHF. CDR3 nucleotide sequence: TGTGCCAGCTCACCAGTGCAGGGAAATTCACCCCTCCACTTT. The whole variable domain, remainder taken from reference TRBV18 and TRBJ1-6, is NAGVMQNPRHLVRRRGQEARLRCSPMKGHSHVYWYRQLPEEGLKFMVYLQKENIIDESGMPKERFSAEFPKEGPSILRIQQVVRGDSAAYFCASSPVQGNSPLHFGNGTRLTVT.

The rearrangement uses TRBV24-1 and TRBJ2-7; TRBD2 is a possible D gene (5 bases). The germline gives CDR1 KGHDR, CDR2 SFDVKD. Trimming shortened V by 3 bases and J by 5 bases, and 16 bases separated the two germline ends. The CDR3 spans 15 residues. CDR3 coding DNA: TGTGCCACCAGTGATCACCGGGCGCGGGCCCACGAGCAGTACTTC. Its translation: CATSDHRARAHEQYF.

The chain is built from TRBV6-5 and TRBJ1-1, with D tentatively TRBD1 (5 bases). CDR3 length equals 11 residues. Germline CDR1 reads MNHEY; CDR2 reads SVGAGI. V lost 7 bases to trimming and J lost 4 bases, with 7 bases between them. CDR3 bases: TGTGCCAGCATAGGGGCCACTGAAGCTTTCTTT. It specifies CASIGATEAFF.

This clone was seen once. The rearrangement uses TRBV10-1 and TRBJ1-6; D is undetermined. V was cut by 2 bases and J by 10 bases, with 9 bases left in between. CDR1 and CDR2 from the germline V gene are WNHNN and SYGVQD (reference sequence). The CDR3 covers 13 residues. The CDR3 is CASSEEVDSPLHF. The CDR3 DNA reads as TGCGCCAGCAGTGAGGAGGTGGACTCACCCCTCCACTTT.

V usage is TRBV7-2 and J usage is TRBJ2-7; 7 nucleotides line up with TRBD1. The V and J ends lost 5 bases and 2 bases, in that order; junction bases with no gene match: 9. The germline V gene encodes CDR1 SGHTA and CDR2 FQGNSA. The CDR3 runs to 15 residues. In nucleotides, the CDR3 is TGTGCCAGCAGCCGCCGGGACAGCTCAACCTACGAGCAGTACTTC. Translating gives CASSRRDSSTYEQYF.

The chain couples TRBV29-1 to TRBJ2-2; tentative D call: TRBD1 (5 bases). The CDR3 extends over 14 amino acids. Germline V gives CDR1 SQVTM, CDR2 ANQGSEA. The ends were cut back, 0 bases at V and 7 bases at J, with 12 bases in the middle. DNA for the CDR3: TGCAGCGTTGAAGATTCCAGGGCCGGCGGGGAGCTGTTTTTT. This gives the protein CSVEDSRAGGELFF.

CDR3 amino acids: CASSLGFLDSSGNQPQHF. DNA of the CDR3: TGTGCCAGCAGCTTAGGATTTCTCGACAGCTCGGGCAATCAGCCCCAGCATTTT. The rearrangement uses TRBV11-2 and TRBJ1-5, with D possibly being TRBD1 (5 bases). There are 18 residues in the CDR3. CDR1 and CDR2 (germline): SGHAT, FQNNGV. Trimming removed 1 base from V and 2 bases from J, with 18 bases in between.

The chain uses TRBV6-1 and TRBJ1-1; D perhaps matches TRBD1 (6 bases). The V end was cut by 1 base, the J end by 2 bases, with 11 bases between. Germline V gene lookup returns CDR1 MNHNS and CDR2 SASEGT. This CDR3 contains 15 residues. CDR3 amino acids: CASSEVGTINTEAFF. The DNA for the CDR3 is TGTGCCAGCAGTGAAGTTGGGACAATCAACACTGAAGCTTTCTTT.

The chain couples TRBV24-1 to TRBJ1-6, with 7 bases lining up with TRBD1. J was trimmed by 10 bases and V by 4 bases; bases with no gene match: 18. The CDR3 loop spans 18 amino acids. Germline V gene lookup returns CDR1 KGHDR and CDR2 SFDVKD. This CDR3 is CATSDLTADPGTESPLHF. CDR3 coding DNA: TGTGCCACCAGTGACCTGACCGCTGACCCCGGGACAGAATCACCCCTCCACTTT.

The rearrangement uses TRBV19 and TRBJ2-5, with a tentative D call TRBD1 (5 bases). Trimming cost V 5 bases and J 4 bases, with 14 bases left between them. CDR1 is LNHDA, CDR2 SQIVND, per germline (reference sequence). This CDR3 has 14 residues. The CDR3 DNA sequence: TGTGCCAGTAGTGGAACAGGAAACCGAGAGACCCAGTACTTC. It translates to CASSGTGNRETQYF. Complete variable domain (other parts from reference TRBV19 and TRBJ2-5): DGGITQSPKYLFRKEGQNVTLSCEQNLNHDAMYWYRQDPGQGLRLIYYSQIVNDFQKGDIAEGYSVSREKKESFPLTVTSAQKNPTAFYLCASSGTGNRETQYFGPGTRLLVL.

Notes on this clone: Its ends do not fully match the called genes, so a read error is possible. The V and J genes are TRBV28 and TRBJ2-1, with 11 bases lining up with TRBD1. CDR1 is MDHEN and CDR2 is SYDVKM in the germline V gene. The CDR3 runs to 15 residues. The CDR3 DNA is TGTGCCACCACGCCCGGGACAGGGGGGGGCAATGAACAGTTCTTC. This gives the protein CATTPGTGGGNEQFF. The full variable domain, in which reference TRBV28 and TRBJ2-1 provide the parts outside the CDR3, is DVKVTQSSRYLVKRTGEKVFLECVQDMDHENMFWYRQDPGLGLRLIYFSYDVKMKEKGDIPEGYSVSREKKERFSLILESASTNQTSMYLCATTPGTGGGNEQFFGPGTRLTVL.

The chain uses TRBV18 and TRBJ2-5; TRBD1 agrees at 8 bases. Germline lookup yields CDR1 KGHSH and CDR2 LQKENI. With V trimmed by 9 bases and J by 0 bases, 6 bases remained unmatched. This CDR3 region has 14 residues. The CDR3 sequence is CASSSTGDQETQYF. The CDR3 coding sequence is TGTGCCAGTTCCTCGACAGGGGACCAAGAGACCCAGTACTTC.

This clone came up a few times. The rearrangement links TRBV19 to TRBJ2-1; a possible D gene is TRBD1 (6 bases). From germline, CDR1 is LNHDA and CDR2 SQIVND (reference sequence). The CDR3 consists of 14 residues. Trimming removed 4 bases from V and 10 bases from J, with 17 bases in between. CDR3 coding DNA: TGTGCCAGTAGTACTTTTACAGGGATGAGGGAGCAGTTCTTC. As protein: CASSTFTGMREQFF. The variable domain in full, completed from reference TRBV19 and TRBJ2-1, reads DGGITQSPKYLFRKEGQNVTLSCEQNLNHDAMYWYRQDPGQGLRLIYYSQIVNDFQKGDIAEGYSVSREKKESFPLTVTSAQKNPTAFYLCASSTFTGMREQFFGPGTRLTVL.

V and J are TRBV3-1 (or the pseudogene TRBV3-2) and TRBJ2-7; D may match TRBD1 or TRBD2 (5 bases each). V was trimmed by 6 bases and J by 2 bases, leaving 14 bases between them. This CDR3 spans 14 amino acids. The germline V gene encodes CDR1 LGHDT and CDR2 YNNKEL (reference sequence). The CDR3 DNA sequence: TGTGCCAGCAGTTTGACGGGGCCCACCTACGAGCAGTACTTC. This codes for CASSLTGPTYEQYF.

This chain connects TRBV7-2 to TRBJ2-7; D not resolved. The CDR3 is made up of 14 amino acids. V gave up 5 bases and J gave up 0 bases, with 11 bases separating them. Germline V gene lookup returns CDR1 SGHTA and CDR2 FQGNSA. CDR3 in amino acids: CASSVPGRSYEQYF. CDR3 nucleotide sequence: TGTGCCAGCAGCGTCCCCGGCCGCTCCTACGAGCAGTACTTC.

The rearrangement uses TRBV7-9 and TRBJ2-1, with 9 bases matching TRBD1. With V trimmed by 6 bases and J by 3 bases, 3 bases remained unmatched. The CDR3 is 14 residues long. Germline CDR1 reads SEHNR; CDR2 reads FQNEAQ (reference sequence). The DNA for the CDR3 is TGTGCCAGCAGACAGGGACAGGGCTACAATGAGCAGTTCTTC. Translation gives CASRQGQGYNEQFF. Complete variable domain (other parts from reference TRBV7-9 and TRBJ2-1): DTGVSQNPRHKITKRGQNVTFRCDPISEHNRLYWYRQTLGQGPEFLTYFQNEAQLEKSRLLSDRFSAERPKGSFSTLEIQRTEQGDSAMYLCASRQGQGYNEQFFGPGTRLTVL.

This rearrangement joins TRBV10-3 to TRBJ1-2; 8 bases agree with TRBD1. Per the germline V gene, CDR1 is ENHRY and CDR2 is SYGVKD. V lost 5 bases and J lost 6; bases outside the gene matches: 5. The CDR3 spans 13 residues. CDR3 in DNA: TGTGCCATCAGTCGACAGGGGCGCGATGGCTACACCTTC. It is translated as CAISRQGRDGYTF.

The sample holds a few counts of this clone. The V gene is TRBV12-5, the J gene TRBJ2-3; unclear D gene. The CDR3 is made up of 15 amino acids. CDR1 LGHNT and CDR2 FRNRAP come from the germline V gene. The V end was cut by 3 bases, the J end by 3 bases, with 13 bases between. CDR3 in amino acids: CASGFGSPVTDTQYF. CDR3 nucleotides: TGTGCTAGTGGTTTTGGGTCACCGGTGACAGATACGCAGTATTTT. Supplemented by reference TRBV12-5 and TRBJ2-3, the full variable domain reads DARVTQTPRHKVTEMGQEVTMRCQPILGHNTVFWYRQTMMQGLELLAYFRNRAPLDDSGMPKDRFSAEMPDATLATLKIQPSEPRDSAVYFCASGFGSPVTDTQYFGPGTRLTVL.

V and J are TRBV19 and TRBJ1-3; TRBD1 aligns across 7 bases. The V and J ends lost 7 bases and 0 bases, in that order; junction bases with no gene match: 9. Looked up from germline, CDR1 is LNHDA and CDR2 is SQIVND (reference sequence). CDR3 length equals 16 residues. The CDR3 reads CASIKRQGNSGNTIYF. CDR3 sequence (DNA): TGTGCCAGTATCAAACGACAGGGAAACTCTGGAAACACCATATATTTT.

The V gene is TRBV6-1, the J gene TRBJ1-6; D is undetermined. Looked up from germline, CDR1 is MNHNS and CDR2 is SASEGT. This CDR3 region has 16 residues. Trimming pared 1 base from V and 5 bases from J, leaving 12 bases between. CDR3 DNA sequence: TGTGCCAGCAGTGAAGTAATGGGATCGCATAATTCACCCCTCCACTTT. It encodes CASSEVMGSHNSPLHF.

The chain links TRBV27 to TRBJ1-5; 7 bases align to TRBD1. Germline V CDR1 and CDR2: MNHEY, SMNVEV (reference sequence). The junction had 13 bases not matched to a gene; V was cut back by 5 bases and J by 6 bases. The CDR3 covers 16 residues. This chain's CDR3 is CASSTNDRAGSQPQHF. CDR3 in DNA: TGTGCCAGCAGTACAAACGACAGGGCCGGTAGTCAGCCCCAGCATTTT.

This clone was detected only once. The rearrangement uses TRBV5-4 and TRBJ1-2; D gene uncertain. V was shortened by 1 base and J by 4 bases, with 8 bases between the two germline ends. The CDR3 contains 13 residues. Germline V gene data show CDR1 as SGHNT and CDR2 as YYREEE (reference sequence). The CDR3 reads CASSLWSAYGYTF. The CDR3 bases are TGTGCCAGCAGCTTGTGGAGTGCCTATGGCTACACCTTC.

This clone was detected once. The chain has TRBV3-1 (or the pseudogene TRBV3-2) and TRBJ1-1, with D uncertain. V was trimmed by 1 base and J by 1 base, leaving 10 bases between them. The CDR3 runs 15 residues. The germline gives CDR1 LGHDT, CDR2 YNNKEL (reference sequence). The CDR3 is CASSQVPRANTEAFF. In DNA form, the CDR3 reads TGTGCCAGCAGCCAAGTGCCTCGGGCGAACACTGAAGCTTTCTTT.